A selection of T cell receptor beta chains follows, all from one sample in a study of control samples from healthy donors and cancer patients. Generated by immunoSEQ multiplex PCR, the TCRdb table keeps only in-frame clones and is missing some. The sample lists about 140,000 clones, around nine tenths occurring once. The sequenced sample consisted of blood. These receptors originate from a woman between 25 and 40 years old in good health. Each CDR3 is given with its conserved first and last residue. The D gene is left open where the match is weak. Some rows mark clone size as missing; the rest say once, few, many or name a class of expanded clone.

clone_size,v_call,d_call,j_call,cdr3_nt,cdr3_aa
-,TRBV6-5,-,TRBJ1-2,TGTGCCAGCAGTTATTCCGGGACTCCCCGAGGCTATGGCTACACCTTC,CASSYSGTPRGYGYTF
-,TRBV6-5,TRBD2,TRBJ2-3,TGTGCCAGCAGGACGACTAGCGGGAGCACCACGCAGTATTTT,CASRTTSGSTTQYF
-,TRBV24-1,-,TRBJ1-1,TGTGCCACCAGTGGACAGGCTAACACTGAAGCTTTCTTT,CATSGQANTEAFF
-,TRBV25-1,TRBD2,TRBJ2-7,TGTGCCAGCAGTGACGCTAGCGGGAGGGTTGGGGAGCAGTACTTC,CASSDASGRVGEQYF
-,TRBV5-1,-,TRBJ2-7,TGCGCCAGCAGCCCAGGCCGGACAGATTCCGAGCAGTACTTC,CASSPGRTDSEQYF
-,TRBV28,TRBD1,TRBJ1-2,TGTGCCAGCAGTTCTGGGACAGGGGGCCGGTTTTCGGGCACCTTC,CASSSGTGGRFSGTF
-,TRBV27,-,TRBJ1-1,TGTGCCAGCAGTTTAGGTCAGAACACTGAAGCTTTCTTT,CASSLGQNTEAFF
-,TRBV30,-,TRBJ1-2,TGTGCCTCCACGGGGGGTGAAAACTATGGCTACACCTTC,CASTGGENYGYTF
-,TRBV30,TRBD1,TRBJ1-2,TGTGCCTGGAGTGCATCCGACAGGGGATTCGATGGCTACACCTTC,CAWSASDRGFDGYTF
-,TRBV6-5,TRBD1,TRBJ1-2,TGTGCCAGCAGGCAGGGGGTACAGGGCTTCTATGGCTACACCTTC,CASRQGVQGFYGYTF
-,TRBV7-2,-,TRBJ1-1,TGTGCCAGCAGCTTTAGCTTGAACACTGAAGCTTTCTTT,CASSFSLNTEAFF
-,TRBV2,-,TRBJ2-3,TGTGCCAGCAGCCTTGAGGGGACAGATACGCAGTATTTT,CASSLEGTDTQYF
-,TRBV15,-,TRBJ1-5,TGTGCCACCAGCAGAGCGGACAAGAAGAATCAGCCCCAGCATTTT,CATSRADKKNQPQHF
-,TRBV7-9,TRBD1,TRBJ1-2,TGTGCCAGCAGCGCCCGGGACAGATTTTCCACCTTC,CASSARDRFSTF
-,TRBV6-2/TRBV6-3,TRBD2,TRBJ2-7,TGTGCCAGCAGTTACTCGAGGGACGGCGGGAGTGGTTACGAGCAGTACTTC,CASSYSRDGGSGYEQYF
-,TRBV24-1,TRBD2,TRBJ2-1,TGTGCCACCAGTGATTTTGGGGGAGGGACCTTATTTGGAGATGAGCAGTTCTTC,CATSDFGGGTLFGDEQFF
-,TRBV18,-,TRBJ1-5,TGTGCCAGCTCACCGAGTGATAGCAATCAGCCCCAGCATTTT,CASSPSDSNQPQHF
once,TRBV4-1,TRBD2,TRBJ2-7,TGCGCCAGCAGCCGGACTAGCGGGGGATACGAGCAGTACTTC,CASSRTSGGYEQYF
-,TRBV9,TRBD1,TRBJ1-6,TGTGCCAGCAGCCAGGGGGCAGGGGCTTCACCCCTCCACTTT,CASSQGAGASPLHF
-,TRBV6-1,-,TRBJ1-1,TGTGCCAGCAGTGACATGACAGGTGGTGGGGCTGAAGCTTTCTTT,CASSDMTGGGAEAFF
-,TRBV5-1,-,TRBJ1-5,TGCGCCAGTTCAGAGGGGGGCGCGGGCCAGCCCCAGCATTTT,CASSEGGAGQPQHF
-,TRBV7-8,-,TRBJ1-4,TGTGCCAGCAGCTCCCCCAATGAAAAACTGTTTTTT,CASSSPNEKLFF
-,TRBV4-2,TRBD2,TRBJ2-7,TGTGCCAGCAGCGCCCGGGAGGGGAACTACGAGCAGTACTTC,CASSAREGNYEQYF
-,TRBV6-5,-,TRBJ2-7,TGTGCCAGCAGTTACTCGGTGGGGTACGAGCAGTACTTC,CASSYSVGYEQYF
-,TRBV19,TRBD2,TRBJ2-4,TGTGCCAGTAGTCCAGCGGGAGGACTTCAGTACTTC,CASSPAGGLQYF
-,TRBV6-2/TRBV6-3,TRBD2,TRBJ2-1,TGTGCCAGCAGTGCAACTAGCGGGCGTTACAATGAGCAGTTCTTC,CASSATSGRYNEQFF
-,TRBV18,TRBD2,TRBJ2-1,TGTGCCAGCTCACTCCGGACTAGCGCGGGATTAAGCTCCTACAATGAGCAGTTCTTC,CASSLRTSAGLSSYNEQFF
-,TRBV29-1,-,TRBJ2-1,TGCAGCGTTGAAGGGTCTAGTATTATCAATGAGCAGTTCTTC,CSVEGSSIINEQFF
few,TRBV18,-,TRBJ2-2,TGTGCCAGCTCCATAGGACAGACGGTATTGCCCGGGGAGCTGTTTTTT,CASSIGQTVLPGELFF
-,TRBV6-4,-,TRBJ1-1,TGTGCCATACGCCCCGAAACAGTTTCCATGGCTTTCTTT,CAIRPETVSMAFF
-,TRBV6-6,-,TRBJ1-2,TGTGCCAGCAGTTACGAACAGGCCTATGGCTACACCTTC,CASSYEQAYGYTF
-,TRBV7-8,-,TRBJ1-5,TGTGCCAGCAGGGCCTACGGACCTAGCAATCAGCCCCAGCATTTT,CASRAYGPSNQPQHF
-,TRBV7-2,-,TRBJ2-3,TGTGCCAGCAGCTTAGCAGGGGGGCTGTGGACGGGACCCGATACGCAGTATTTT,CASSLAGGLWTGPDTQYF
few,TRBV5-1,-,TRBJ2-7,TGCGCCAGCAGCTCGACAGCCAGCTCCTACGAGCAGTACTTC,CASSSTASSYEQYF
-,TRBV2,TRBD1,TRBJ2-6,TGTGCCAGCATCGTGGACAGGGTGGATCCTGGGGCCAACGTCCTGACTTTC,CASIVDRVDPGANVLTF
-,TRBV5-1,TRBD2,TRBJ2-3,TGCGCCAGCAGCACGGGACTAGCGGGAGGGGGAGAGACCACAGATACGCAGTATTTT,CASSTGLAGGGETTDTQYF
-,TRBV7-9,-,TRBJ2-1,TGTGCCAGCAGCTTGTACGGGAGCACCGGGAATGAGCAGTTCTTC,CASSLYGSTGNEQFF
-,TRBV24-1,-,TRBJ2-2,TGTGCCACCAGTGCTACTCGGAACACCGGGGAGCTGTTTTTT,CATSATRNTGELFF
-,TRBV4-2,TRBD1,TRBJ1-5,TGTGCCAGCAGCCAACTTGACAGGGGCAATCAGCCCCAGCATTTT,CASSQLDRGNQPQHF
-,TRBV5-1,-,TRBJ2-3,TGCGCCAGCAGCGAAGGCGGGAGCACAGATACGCAGTATTTT,CASSEGGSTDTQYF
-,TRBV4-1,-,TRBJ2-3,TGCGCCAGCAGCCAAGCCACAGATACGCAGTATTTT,CASSQATDTQYF
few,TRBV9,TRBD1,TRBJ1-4,TGTGCCAGCAGCGCCCGACAGGGGGCGCGGTATGAAAAACTGTTTTTT,CASSARQGARYEKLFF
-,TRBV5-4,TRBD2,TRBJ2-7,TGTGCCAGCAGCCTGGGGGGACTAGCGTCAACGGGGGAGCAGTACTTC,CASSLGGLASTGEQYF
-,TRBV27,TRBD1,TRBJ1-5,TGTGCCAGCAGGTCGACAGGGGGGAGCAATCAGCCCCAGCATTTT,CASRSTGGSNQPQHF
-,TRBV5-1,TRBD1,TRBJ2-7,TGCGCCAGCAGCTACGGGACAGGAAGCTACGAGCAGTACTTC,CASSYGTGSYEQYF
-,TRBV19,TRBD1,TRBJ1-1,TGTGCCAGTAGTATGGGACAGGGGAACACTGAAGCTTTCTTT,CASSMGQGNTEAFF
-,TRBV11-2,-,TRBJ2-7,TGTGCCAGCAGCTTAGGCGGGGTTAGCTCCTACGAGCAGTACTTC,CASSLGGVSSYEQYF
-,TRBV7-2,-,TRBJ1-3,TGTGCCAGCAGCCGCGGCCGGGATGGAAACACCATATATTTT,CASSRGRDGNTIYF
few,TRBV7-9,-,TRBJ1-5,TGTGCCAGCAGCGCATGCCTCACCACGAATAGCAATCAGCCCCAGCATTTT,CASSACLTTNSNQPQHF
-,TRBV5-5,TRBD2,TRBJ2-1,TGTGCCAGCAGCTGGCGACAGGGACTAGCGGTGTACAATGAGCAGTTCTTC,CASSWRQGLAVYNEQFF
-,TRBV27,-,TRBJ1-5,TGTGCCAGCAGCCCCGGGACGAGATACAATCAGCCCCAGCATTTT,CASSPGTRYNQPQHF
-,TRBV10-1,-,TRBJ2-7,TGCGCCAGCAGTGAGTCGGCGGGACCTACCTACGAGCAGTACTTC,CASSESAGPTYEQYF
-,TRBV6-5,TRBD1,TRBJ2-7,TGTGCCAGCAGAACCGTCGACAGGGGGCTGTACGAGCAGTACTTC,CASRTVDRGLYEQYF
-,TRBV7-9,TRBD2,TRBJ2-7,TGTGCCAGCAGCCGAACCGGGACTAGATCCGAGCAGTACTTC,CASSRTGTRSEQYF
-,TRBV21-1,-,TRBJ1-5,TGTGCCAGCAGCAGGGCGGCTCAGCCCCAGCATTTT,CASSRAAQPQHF
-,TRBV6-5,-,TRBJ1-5,TGTGCCAGCAGTTCCCGAGGTGGCAATCAGCCCCAGCATTTT,CASSSRGGNQPQHF
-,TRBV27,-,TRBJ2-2,TGTGCCAGCAGTCTCCACTCACCCCGAGGCGGGGAGCTGTTTTTT,CASSLHSPRGGELFF
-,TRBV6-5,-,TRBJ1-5,TGTGCCAGCAGAGACATTTTTAATCAGCCCCAGCATTTT,CASRDIFNQPQHF